Listed below are T cell receptor beta chains from one sample, sequenced in a study of healthy donors' naive CD4 and CD8 T cells. Via MiXCR, TCRdb re-called the reads, giving one row per CDR3 protein. The sample records 180,000 or so distinct CDR3 sequences, around three quarters being singletons. Sequencing was performed on naive CD4+ and CD8+ T cells sorted from blood, pooled from several donors. The receptors originated from a pool of human donors in good health; the sample pools cells from several healthy donors. Each CDR3 is given with its conserved first and last residue. The order of the fields is CDR3 protein, CDR3 DNA, D gene, V gene, clone size, J gene. D genes are given only for firm matches. Size is omitted from some rows. Given values are once, few, many or a class for expanded clones.

CDR3aa: CAWSVNYEQYF
CDR3nt: TGTGCCTGGAGTGTAAACTACGAGCAGTACTTC
d_gene: .
v_gene: TRBV30
abundance: .
j_gene: TRBJ2-7

CDR3aa: CASSIRGSGQYF
CDR3nt: TGTGCCAGTAGTATACGCGGGAGCGGGCAGTACTTC
d_gene: TRBD2
v_gene: TRBV19
abundance: once
j_gene: TRBJ2-7

CDR3aa: CASMWTSDSYEQYF
CDR3nt: TGTGCCAGCATGTGGACTAGCGACTCCTACGAGCAGTACTTC
d_gene: TRBD2
v_gene: TRBV6-5
abundance: few
j_gene: TRBJ2-7

CDR3aa: CASSLVGLAGAYPYEQYF
CDR3nt: TGTGCCAGCAGCTTGGTCGGACTAGCGGGAGCGTATCCCTACGAGCAGTACTTC
d_gene: TRBD2
v_gene: TRBV5-4
abundance: .
j_gene: TRBJ2-7

CDR3aa: CASRRTGTSGANVLTF
CDR3nt: TGTGCCAGCCGGCGGACAGGGACCTCTGGGGCCAACGTCCTGACTTTC
d_gene: TRBD1
v_gene: TRBV27
abundance: once
j_gene: TRBJ2-6

CDR3aa: CSVETGGGTEAFF
CDR3nt: TGCAGCGTTGAGACAGGTGGAGGCACTGAAGCTTTCTTT
d_gene: .
v_gene: TRBV29-1
abundance: once
j_gene: TRBJ1-1

CDR3aa: CSVGTVSYNEQFF
CDR3nt: TGCAGCGTGGGGACAGTCTCCTACAATGAGCAGTTCTTC
d_gene: TRBD1
v_gene: TRBV29-1
abundance: .
j_gene: TRBJ2-1

CDR3aa: CSASDGSYEQYF
CDR3nt: TGCAGCGCATCGGACGGCTCCTACGAGCAGTACTTC
d_gene: .
v_gene: TRBV29-1
abundance: few
j_gene: TRBJ2-7

CDR3aa: CASSGRTDGNSSLHF
CDR3nt: TGTGCCAGTAGTGGACGGACGGATGGTAATTCATCCCTCCACTTT
d_gene: .
v_gene: TRBV19
abundance: .
j_gene: TRBJ1-6

CDR3aa: CASTVTGGAYGYTF
CDR3nt: TGTGCCAGCACCGTGACAGGGGGCGCCTATGGCTACACCTTC
d_gene: TRBD1
v_gene: TRBV27
abundance: .
j_gene: TRBJ1-2

CDR3aa: CSVVAGQETQYF
CDR3nt: TGCAGCGTTGTGGCAGGCCAAGAGACCCAGTACTTC
d_gene: .
v_gene: TRBV29-1
abundance: .
j_gene: TRBJ2-5

CDR3aa: CASRTGGGNEQFF
CDR3nt: TGTGCCAGCAGGACCGGAGGAGGCAATGAGCAGTTCTTC
d_gene: .
v_gene: TRBV27
abundance: .
j_gene: TRBJ2-1

CDR3aa: CVSSYSSSGGTDTQYF
CDR3nt: TGTGTCAGCAGTTACTCATCTAGCGGGGGCACAGATACGCAGTATTTT
d_gene: TRBD2
v_gene: TRBV6-5
abundance: .
j_gene: TRBJ2-3

CDR3aa: CASSSPGSSYEQYF
CDR3nt: TGTGCCAGTAGTAGCCCGGGTTCGTCCTACGAGCAGTACTTC
d_gene: .
v_gene: TRBV19
abundance: .
j_gene: TRBJ2-7

CDR3aa: CTWSVAANEQFF
CDR3nt: TGTACCTGGAGTGTAGCAGCTAATGAGCAGTTCTTC
d_gene: .
v_gene: TRBV30
abundance: .
j_gene: TRBJ2-1

CDR3aa: CASALGALYEQYF
CDR3nt: TGTGCCAGCGCTCTGGGCGCACTCTACGAGCAGTACTTC
d_gene: .
v_gene: TRBV27
abundance: .
j_gene: TRBJ2-7

CDR3aa: CASSFSGRVHEQYF
CDR3nt: TGTGCCAGCAGCTTCAGCGGGAGGGTGCACGAGCAGTACTTC
d_gene: TRBD2
v_gene: TRBV27
abundance: few
j_gene: TRBJ2-7

CDR3aa: CASSLEGLNTEAFF
CDR3nt: TGTGCCAGCAGCTTAGAGGGGCTGAACACTGAAGCTTTCTTT
d_gene: .
v_gene: TRBV5-5
abundance: few
j_gene: TRBJ1-1

CDR3aa: CASNHDDTEAFF
CDR3nt: TGTGCCAGCAACCACGATGACACTGAAGCTTTCTTT
d_gene: .
v_gene: TRBV11-2
abundance: .
j_gene: TRBJ1-1

CDR3aa: CASKYGTGSAWTEAFF
CDR3nt: TGTGCCAGTAAGTACGGGACAGGTTCGGCGTGGACTGAAGCTTTCTTT
d_gene: TRBD1
v_gene: TRBV6-5
abundance: few
j_gene: TRBJ1-1

CDR3aa: CSASAGVTYEQYF
CDR3nt: TGCAGCGCTTCAGCGGGAGTCACCTACGAGCAGTACTTC
d_gene: TRBD2
v_gene: TRBV29-1
abundance: .
j_gene: TRBJ2-7

CDR3aa: CASSQDWGSTEAFF
CDR3nt: TGTGCCAGCAGCCAAGATTGGGGGAGCACTGAAGCTTTCTTT
d_gene: .
v_gene: TRBV4-2
abundance: .
j_gene: TRBJ1-1

CDR3aa: CASSFRGNSNQPQHF
CDR3nt: TGTGCCAGCAGCTTCCGCGGTAATAGCAATCAGCCCCAGCATTTT
d_gene: .
v_gene: TRBV5-5
abundance: few
j_gene: TRBJ1-5

CDR3aa: CASTSGGGGGYTF
CDR3nt: TGTGCCAGCACTAGTGGAGGGGGAGGTGGCTACACCTTC
d_gene: .
v_gene: TRBV6-1
abundance: .
j_gene: TRBJ1-2

CDR3aa: CASSNEIDLGGRVPYEQYF
CDR3nt: TGTGCCAGCAGCAACGAAATTGACTTGGGAGGGAGAGTTCCCTACGAGCAGTACTTC
d_gene: .
v_gene: TRBV21-1
abundance: .
j_gene: TRBJ2-7

CDR3aa: CAWSRGIGGTEAFF
CDR3nt: TGTGCCTGGAGTCGGGGGATCGGAGGCACTGAAGCTTTCTTT
d_gene: .
v_gene: TRBV30
abundance: .
j_gene: TRBJ1-1

CDR3aa: CSVDLQAESSYEQYF
CDR3nt: TGCAGCGTTGATTTGCAGGCAGAGTCCTCCTACGAGCAGTACTTC
d_gene: .
v_gene: TRBV29-1
abundance: .
j_gene: TRBJ2-7

CDR3aa: CASSRLMGRGGTLEQFF
CDR3nt: TGTGCCAGCAGCCGCCTTATGGGGCGGGGGGGCACGTTGGAGCAGTTCTTC
d_gene: TRBD2
v_gene: TRBV11-2
abundance: .
j_gene: TRBJ2-1

CDR3aa: CAWSVLEGHTEAFF
CDR3nt: TGTGCCTGGAGTGTACTGGAGGGCCACACTGAAGCTTTCTTT
d_gene: .
v_gene: TRBV30
abundance: .
j_gene: TRBJ1-1

CDR3aa: CSVESLRSTDTQYF
CDR3nt: TGCAGCGTTGAATCTCTCCGCAGCACAGATACGCAGTATTTT
d_gene: .
v_gene: TRBV29-1
abundance: .
j_gene: TRBJ2-3

CDR3aa: CASRRPGTSGNNEQFF
CDR3nt: TGCGCCAGCAGAAGACCCGGGACTAGCGGAAACAATGAGCAGTTCTTC
d_gene: TRBD2
v_gene: TRBV5-1
abundance: .
j_gene: TRBJ2-1

CDR3aa: CASSLGTSGIVYEQYF
CDR3nt: TGTGCCAGCAGTTTGGGGACTAGCGGGATTGTCTACGAGCAGTACTTC
d_gene: TRBD2
v_gene: TRBV27
abundance: .
j_gene: TRBJ2-7

CDR3aa: CSVPGAVEQFF
CDR3nt: TGCAGCGTCCCTGGCGCGGTTGAGCAGTTCTTC
d_gene: .
v_gene: TRBV29-1
abundance: .
j_gene: TRBJ2-1

CDR3aa: CASSRVGQGGYGYTF
CDR3nt: TGCGCCAGCAGCCGGGTCGGACAGGGAGGGTATGGCTACACCTTC
d_gene: TRBD1
v_gene: TRBV4-1
abundance: .
j_gene: TRBJ1-2

CDR3aa: CSVVGWGTGHAEAFF
CDR3nt: TGCAGCGTTGTGGGGTGGGGAACAGGGCACGCTGAAGCTTTCTTT
d_gene: .
v_gene: TRBV29-1
abundance: .
j_gene: TRBJ1-1

CDR3aa: CASSLDRGWGETQYF
CDR3nt: TGTGCCAGCAGCTTGGACAGGGGATGGGGAGAGACCCAGTACTTC
d_gene: TRBD1
v_gene: TRBV5-5
abundance: .
j_gene: TRBJ2-5

CDR3aa: CASSPLAGENIQYF
CDR3nt: TGTGCCAGTAGCCCCCTCGCGGGAGAAAACATTCAGTACTTC
d_gene: TRBD2
v_gene: TRBV19
abundance: few
j_gene: TRBJ2-4

CDR3aa: CASSLEDSTDTQYF
CDR3nt: TGCGCCAGCAGCTTGGAGGACAGCACAGATACGCAGTATTTT
d_gene: .
v_gene: TRBV5-1
abundance: .
j_gene: TRBJ2-3

CDR3aa: CASTAIGSTDTQYF
CDR3nt: TGTGCCAGCACCGCCATTGGCTCCACAGATACGCAGTATTTT
d_gene: .
v_gene: TRBV19
abundance: .
j_gene: TRBJ2-3

CDR3aa: CASSLGRNNEQFF
CDR3nt: TGTGCCAGCAGTTTAGGGAGAAACAATGAGCAGTTCTTC
d_gene: .
v_gene: TRBV12-3/TRBV12-4
abundance: .
j_gene: TRBJ2-1

CDR3aa: CASSIGGGGVRNTEAFF
CDR3nt: TGTGCCAGTAGTATTGGTGGCGGAGGAGTAAGGAACACTGAAGCTTTCTTT
d_gene: .
v_gene: TRBV19
abundance: .
j_gene: TRBJ1-1

CDR3aa: CASSIGRVIFNEQFF
CDR3nt: TGTGCCAGTAGTATAGGGAGGGTTATATTCAATGAGCAGTTCTTC
d_gene: .
v_gene: TRBV19
abundance: .
j_gene: TRBJ2-1

CDR3aa: CSGTGQGYGYTF
CDR3nt: TGCAGCGGGACAGGCCAGGGCTATGGCTACACCTTC
d_gene: TRBD1
v_gene: TRBV29-1
abundance: .
j_gene: TRBJ1-2

CDR3aa: CSVEYPDRSYGYTF
CDR3nt: TGCAGCGTTGAATATCCGGACAGGAGCTATGGCTACACCTTC
d_gene: TRBD1
v_gene: TRBV29-1
abundance: few
j_gene: TRBJ1-2

CDR3aa: CASTSVGWTEAFF
CDR3nt: TGTGCCAGCACCTCGGTCGGGTGGACTGAAGCTTTCTTT
d_gene: .
v_gene: TRBV6-1
abundance: few
j_gene: TRBJ1-1

CDR3aa: CSVGHLSTDTQYF
CDR3nt: TGCAGCGTGGGACATCTGTCCACAGATACGCAGTATTTT
d_gene: .
v_gene: TRBV29-1
abundance: few
j_gene: TRBJ2-3

CDR3aa: CASRLDRSWTEAFF
CDR3nt: TGTGCCAGCAGATTGGACAGGTCGTGGACTGAAGCTTTCTTT
d_gene: TRBD1
v_gene: TRBV12-3/TRBV12-4
abundance: .
j_gene: TRBJ1-1

CDR3aa: CASMRRSELYQPQHF
CDR3nt: TGTGCCAGCATGCGCCGGTCAGAACTTTATCAGCCCCAGCATTTT
d_gene: .
v_gene: TRBV27
abundance: .
j_gene: TRBJ1-5

CDR3aa: CASSLKRANQETQYF
CDR3nt: TGTGCCAGCAGCTTAAAGCGGGCGAACCAAGAGACCCAGTACTTC
d_gene: .
v_gene: TRBV7-8
abundance: .
j_gene: TRBJ2-5